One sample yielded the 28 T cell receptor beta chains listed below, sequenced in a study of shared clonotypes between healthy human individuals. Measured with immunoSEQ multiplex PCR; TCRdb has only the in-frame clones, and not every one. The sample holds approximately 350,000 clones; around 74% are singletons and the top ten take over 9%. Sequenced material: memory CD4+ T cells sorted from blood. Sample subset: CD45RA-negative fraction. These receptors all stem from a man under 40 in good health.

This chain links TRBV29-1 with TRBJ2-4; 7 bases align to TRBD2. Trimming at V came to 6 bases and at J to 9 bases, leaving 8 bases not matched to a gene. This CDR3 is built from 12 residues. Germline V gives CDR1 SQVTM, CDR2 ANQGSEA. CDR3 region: CSVAPSGGIQYF. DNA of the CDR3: TGCAGCGTGGCTCCTAGCGGTGGCATTCAGTACTTC. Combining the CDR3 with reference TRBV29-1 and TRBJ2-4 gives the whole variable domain SAVISQKPSRDICQRGTSLTIQCQVDSQVTMMFWYRQQPGQSLTLIATANQGSEATYESGFVIDKFPISRPNLTFSTLTVSNMSPEDSSIYLCSVAPSGGIQYFGAGTRLSVL.

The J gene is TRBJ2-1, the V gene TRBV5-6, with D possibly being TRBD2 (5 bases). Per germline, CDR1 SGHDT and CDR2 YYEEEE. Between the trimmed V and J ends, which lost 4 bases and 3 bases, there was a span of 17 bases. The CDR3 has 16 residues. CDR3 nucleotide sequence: TGTGCCAGCAGCCCCTTTCCAGCGGACGACTACAATGAGCAGTTCTTC. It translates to CASSPFPADDYNEQFF.

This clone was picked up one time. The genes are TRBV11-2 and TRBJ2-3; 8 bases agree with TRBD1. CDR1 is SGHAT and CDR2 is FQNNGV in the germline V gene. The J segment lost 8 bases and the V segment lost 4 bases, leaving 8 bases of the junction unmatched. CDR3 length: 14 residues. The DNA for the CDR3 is TGTGCCAGCAGCTCACCTCGGACAGGGCCTACGCAGTATTTT. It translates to CASSSPRTGPTQYF.

The CDR3 loop is CASSGTSDSYNEQFF. The CDR3 DNA follows: TGTGCCAGCAGCGGGACTAGCGACTCCTACAATGAGCAGTTCTTC. The genes are TRBV7-6 and TRBJ2-1, with 10 bases aligning to TRBD2. The V gene end was trimmed by 5 bases and the J gene end by 0 bases; junction bases not matched to a gene: 1. CDR1 is SGHVS, CDR2 FNYEAQ, per germline. This CDR3 is built from 15 residues.

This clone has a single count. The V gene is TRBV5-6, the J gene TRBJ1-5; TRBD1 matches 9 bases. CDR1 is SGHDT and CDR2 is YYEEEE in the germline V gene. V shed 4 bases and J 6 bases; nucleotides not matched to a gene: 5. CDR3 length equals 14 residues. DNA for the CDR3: TGTGCCAGCAGCACGGGACAGGGCGGTCAGCCCCAGCATTTT. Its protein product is CASSTGQGGQPQHF.

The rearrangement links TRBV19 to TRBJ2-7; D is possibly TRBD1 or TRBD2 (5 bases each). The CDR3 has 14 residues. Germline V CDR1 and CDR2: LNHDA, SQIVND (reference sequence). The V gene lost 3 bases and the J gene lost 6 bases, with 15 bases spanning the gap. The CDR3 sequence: CASSINSGGGEQYF. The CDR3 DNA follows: TGTGCCAGTAGTATCAACTCCGGTGGGGGCGAGCAGTACTTC.

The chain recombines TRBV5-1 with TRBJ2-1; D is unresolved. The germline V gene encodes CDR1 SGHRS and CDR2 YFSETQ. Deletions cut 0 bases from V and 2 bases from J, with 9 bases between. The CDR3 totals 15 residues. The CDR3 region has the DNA TGCGCCAGCAGCTTGGACTACTACCCCTACAATGAGCAGTTCTTC. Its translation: CASSLDYYPYNEQFF.

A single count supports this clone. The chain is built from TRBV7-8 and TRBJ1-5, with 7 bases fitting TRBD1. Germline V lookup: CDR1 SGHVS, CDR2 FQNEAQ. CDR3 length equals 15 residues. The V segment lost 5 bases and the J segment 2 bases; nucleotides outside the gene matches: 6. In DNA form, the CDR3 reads TGTGCCAGCAGCAAGGACAGGCACCGCAATCAGCCCCAGCATTTT. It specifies CASSKDRHRNQPQHF.

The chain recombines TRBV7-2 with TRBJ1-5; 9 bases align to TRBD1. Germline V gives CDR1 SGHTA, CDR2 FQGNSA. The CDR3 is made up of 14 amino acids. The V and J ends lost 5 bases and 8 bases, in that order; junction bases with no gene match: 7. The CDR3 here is CASSHDRGVKPQHF. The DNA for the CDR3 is TGTGCCAGCAGCCACGACAGGGGGGTTAAGCCCCAGCATTTT.

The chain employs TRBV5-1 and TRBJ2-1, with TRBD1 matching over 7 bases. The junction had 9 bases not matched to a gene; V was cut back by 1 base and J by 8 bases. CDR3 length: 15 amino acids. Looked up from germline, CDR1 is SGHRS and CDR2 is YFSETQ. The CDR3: CASSLQGELGYEQFF. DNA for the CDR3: TGCGCCAGCAGCTTGCAGGGGGAGTTAGGCTATGAGCAGTTCTTC. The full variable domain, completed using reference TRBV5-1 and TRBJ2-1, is KAGVTQTPRYLIKTRGQQVTLSCSPISGHRSVSWYQQTPGQGLQFLFEYFSETQRNKGNFPGRFSGRQFSNSRSEMNVSTLELGDSALYLCASSLQGELGYEQFFGPGTRLTVL.

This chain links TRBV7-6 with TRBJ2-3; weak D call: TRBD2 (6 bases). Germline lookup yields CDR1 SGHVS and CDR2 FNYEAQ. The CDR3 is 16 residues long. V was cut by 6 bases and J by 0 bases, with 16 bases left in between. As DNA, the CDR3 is TGTGCCAGCAGTCGATTAGCGGATACTAGCACAGATACGCAGTATTTT. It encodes CASSRLADTSTDTQYF. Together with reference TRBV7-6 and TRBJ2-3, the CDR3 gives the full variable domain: GAGVSQSPRYKVTKRGQDVALRCDPISGHVSLYWYRQALGQGPEFLTYFNYEAQQDKSGLPNDRFSAERPEGSISTLTIQRTEQRDSAMYRCASSRLADTSTDTQYFGPGTRLTVL.

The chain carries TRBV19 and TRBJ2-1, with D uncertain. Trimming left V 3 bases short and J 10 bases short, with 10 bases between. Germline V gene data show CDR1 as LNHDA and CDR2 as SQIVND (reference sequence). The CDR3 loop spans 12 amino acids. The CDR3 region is CASSILRNEQFF. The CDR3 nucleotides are TGTGCCAGTAGTATCCTGCGAAACGAGCAGTTCTTC.

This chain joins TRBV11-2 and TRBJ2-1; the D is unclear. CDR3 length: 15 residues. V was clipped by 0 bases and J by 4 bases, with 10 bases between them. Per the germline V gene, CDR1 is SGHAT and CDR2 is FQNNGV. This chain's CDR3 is CASSLDGSRYNEQFF. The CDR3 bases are TGTGCCAGCAGCTTAGACGGGTCCCGGTACAATGAGCAGTTCTTC.

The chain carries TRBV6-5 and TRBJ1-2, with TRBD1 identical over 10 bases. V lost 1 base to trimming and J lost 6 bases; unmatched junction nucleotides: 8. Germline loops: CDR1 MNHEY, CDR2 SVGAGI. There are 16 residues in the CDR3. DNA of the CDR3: TGTGCCAGCAGTTACTGGGGGACAGGGGATCAACATGGCTACACCTTC. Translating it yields CASSYWGTGDQHGYTF.

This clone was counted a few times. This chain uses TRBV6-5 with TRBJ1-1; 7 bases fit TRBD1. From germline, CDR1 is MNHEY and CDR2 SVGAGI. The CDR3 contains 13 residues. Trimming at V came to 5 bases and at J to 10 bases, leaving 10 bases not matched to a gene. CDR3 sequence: CASSHGQADGAFF. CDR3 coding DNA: TGTGCCAGCAGTCACGGACAGGCGGACGGAGCTTTCTTT.

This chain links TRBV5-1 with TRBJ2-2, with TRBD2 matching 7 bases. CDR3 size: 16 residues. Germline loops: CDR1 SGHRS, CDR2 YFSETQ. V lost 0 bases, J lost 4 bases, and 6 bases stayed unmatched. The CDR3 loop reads CASSLDSGLATGELFF. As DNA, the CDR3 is TGCGCCAGCAGCTTGGATAGCGGGCTGGCCACCGGGGAGCTGTTTTTT.

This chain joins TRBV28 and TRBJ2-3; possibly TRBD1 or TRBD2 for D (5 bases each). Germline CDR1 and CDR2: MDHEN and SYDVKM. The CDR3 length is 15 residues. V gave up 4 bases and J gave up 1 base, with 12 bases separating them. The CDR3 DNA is TGTGCCAGCAGTTCATCTCAGGGAGGCACAGATACGCAGTATTTT. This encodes CASSSSQGGTDTQYF.

CDR3 nucleotide sequence: TGCGCCAGCAGCCTTCCGGGTCGGCGGGATAGCGATGGAAGGTCAGAATACGAGCAGTACTTC. This gives the protein CASSLPGRRDSDGRSEYEQYF. This chain uses TRBV4-1 with TRBJ2-7, with D perhaps matching TRBD2 (6 bases). There are 21 residues in the CDR3. Germline CDR1 and CDR2: MGHRA and YSYEKL. Trimming shortened V by 4 bases and J by 4 bases, and 35 bases separated the two germline ends.

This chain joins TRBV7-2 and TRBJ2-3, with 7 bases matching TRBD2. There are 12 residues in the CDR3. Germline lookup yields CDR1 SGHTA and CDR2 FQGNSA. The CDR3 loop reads CAIDSGSDTQYF. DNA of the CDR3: TGTGCGATCGATAGCGGGTCTGATACGCAGTATTTT.

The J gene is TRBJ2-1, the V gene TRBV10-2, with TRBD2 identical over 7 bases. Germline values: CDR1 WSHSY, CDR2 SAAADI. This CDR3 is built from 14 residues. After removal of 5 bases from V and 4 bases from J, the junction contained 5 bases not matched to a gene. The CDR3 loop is CASSLRDYYNEQFF. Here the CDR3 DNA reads TGCGCCAGCAGTCTGAGGGACTATTACAATGAGCAGTTCTTC.

The CDR3 DNA reads TGCGCCAGCAGCTTGACAGGGAATATTTACCAAGAGACCCAGTACTTC. Amino acid sequence: CASSLTGNIYQETQYF. The chain links TRBV5-1 to TRBJ2-5; TRBD1 might be the D (6 bases). This CDR3 spans 16 amino acids. The germline V gene encodes CDR1 SGHRS and CDR2 YFSETQ. Trimming left V 1 base short and J 0 bases short, with 13 bases between.

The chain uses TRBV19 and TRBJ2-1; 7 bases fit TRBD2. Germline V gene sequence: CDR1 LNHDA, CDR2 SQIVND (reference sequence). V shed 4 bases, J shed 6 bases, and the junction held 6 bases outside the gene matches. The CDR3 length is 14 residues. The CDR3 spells CASSTSGTVNEQFF. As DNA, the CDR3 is TGTGCCAGTAGTACAAGCGGGACGGTCAATGAGCAGTTCTTC.

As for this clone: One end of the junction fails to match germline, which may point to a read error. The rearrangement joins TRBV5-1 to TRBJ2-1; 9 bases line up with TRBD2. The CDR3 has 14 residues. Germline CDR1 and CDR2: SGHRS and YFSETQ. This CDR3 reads CASSLTSGYNEQFF. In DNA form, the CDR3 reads TGCGCCAGCAGTTTGACTAGCGGATACAATGAACAGTTCTTC.

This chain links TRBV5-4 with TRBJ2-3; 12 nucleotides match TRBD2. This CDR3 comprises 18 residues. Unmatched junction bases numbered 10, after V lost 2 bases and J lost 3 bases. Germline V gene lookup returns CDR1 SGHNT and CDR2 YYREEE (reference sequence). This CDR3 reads CASSFPGGLAGGTDTQYF. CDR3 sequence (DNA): TGTGCCAGCAGCTTTCCAGGGGGGCTAGCGGGAGGGACAGATACGCAGTATTTT.

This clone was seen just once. Here the CDR3 reads CASRKDPISDTIYF. The DNA for the CDR3 is TGTGCCAGTAGAAAGGATCCCATATCAGACACCATATATTTT. The chain has TRBV19 and TRBJ1-3; D is ambiguous. The V and J ends lost 6 bases and 8 bases respectively, with 17 bases between them. The CDR3 extends over 14 amino acids. Germline CDR1 reads LNHDA; CDR2 reads SQIVND (reference sequence).

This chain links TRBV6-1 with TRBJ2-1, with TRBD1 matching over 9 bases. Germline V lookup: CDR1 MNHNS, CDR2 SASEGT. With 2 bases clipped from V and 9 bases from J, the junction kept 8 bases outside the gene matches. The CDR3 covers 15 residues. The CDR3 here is CASSESGQGLSEQFF. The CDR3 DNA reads TGTGCCAGCAGTGAATCGGGACAGGGTTTAAGTGAGCAGTTCTTC.

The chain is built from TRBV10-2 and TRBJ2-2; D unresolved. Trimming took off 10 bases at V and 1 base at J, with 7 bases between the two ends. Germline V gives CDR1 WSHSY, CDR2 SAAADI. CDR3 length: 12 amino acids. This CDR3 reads CATLQNTGELFF. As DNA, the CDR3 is TGCGCCACCCTACAGAACACCGGGGAGCTGTTTTTT.

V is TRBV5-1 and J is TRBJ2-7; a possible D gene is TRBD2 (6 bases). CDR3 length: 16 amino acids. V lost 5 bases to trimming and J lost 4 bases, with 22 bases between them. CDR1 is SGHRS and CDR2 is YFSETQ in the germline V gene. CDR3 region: CASSLADSTLSYEQYF. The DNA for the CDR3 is TGCGCCAGCAGTTTAGCGGATTCCACTCTTTCTTACGAGCAGTACTTC. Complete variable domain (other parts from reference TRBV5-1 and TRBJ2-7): KAGVTQTPRYLIKTRGQQVTLSCSPISGHRSVSWYQQTPGQGLQFLFEYFSETQRNKGNFPGRFSGRQFSNSRSEMNVSTLELGDSALYLCASSLADSTLSYEQYFGPGTRLTVT.